This TCR beta chain was sequenced for a study of blood T cell repertoires in COVID-19. About the research overall: The study drew acute and convalescent COVID-19 samples from the United States, Italy and Spain. PBMCs, B-cell-depleted T cells, or T cells provided the cDNA or gDNA that made up the material.

The repertoire was sequenced with immunoSEQ multiplex PCR; TCRdb's copy has only in-frame clones and lacks some. The sample consists of 85,000 to 100,000 clones, roughly nine tenths of them appearing once. V was pared by 9 bases and J by 2 bases, with 11 bases between. The CDR3 totals 13 residues. Germline V gives CDR1 SNHLY, CDR2 FYNNEI. The sequence came from a man in his 60s with acute or convalescent COVID-19. The chain carries TRBV2 and TRBJ1-3; D is perhaps TRBD1 (5 bases). Sequencing input: peripheral blood. CDR3 bases: TGTGCCAGTACGACAGAGCCTGGAAACACCATATATTTT. This gives the protein CASTTEPGNTIYF.